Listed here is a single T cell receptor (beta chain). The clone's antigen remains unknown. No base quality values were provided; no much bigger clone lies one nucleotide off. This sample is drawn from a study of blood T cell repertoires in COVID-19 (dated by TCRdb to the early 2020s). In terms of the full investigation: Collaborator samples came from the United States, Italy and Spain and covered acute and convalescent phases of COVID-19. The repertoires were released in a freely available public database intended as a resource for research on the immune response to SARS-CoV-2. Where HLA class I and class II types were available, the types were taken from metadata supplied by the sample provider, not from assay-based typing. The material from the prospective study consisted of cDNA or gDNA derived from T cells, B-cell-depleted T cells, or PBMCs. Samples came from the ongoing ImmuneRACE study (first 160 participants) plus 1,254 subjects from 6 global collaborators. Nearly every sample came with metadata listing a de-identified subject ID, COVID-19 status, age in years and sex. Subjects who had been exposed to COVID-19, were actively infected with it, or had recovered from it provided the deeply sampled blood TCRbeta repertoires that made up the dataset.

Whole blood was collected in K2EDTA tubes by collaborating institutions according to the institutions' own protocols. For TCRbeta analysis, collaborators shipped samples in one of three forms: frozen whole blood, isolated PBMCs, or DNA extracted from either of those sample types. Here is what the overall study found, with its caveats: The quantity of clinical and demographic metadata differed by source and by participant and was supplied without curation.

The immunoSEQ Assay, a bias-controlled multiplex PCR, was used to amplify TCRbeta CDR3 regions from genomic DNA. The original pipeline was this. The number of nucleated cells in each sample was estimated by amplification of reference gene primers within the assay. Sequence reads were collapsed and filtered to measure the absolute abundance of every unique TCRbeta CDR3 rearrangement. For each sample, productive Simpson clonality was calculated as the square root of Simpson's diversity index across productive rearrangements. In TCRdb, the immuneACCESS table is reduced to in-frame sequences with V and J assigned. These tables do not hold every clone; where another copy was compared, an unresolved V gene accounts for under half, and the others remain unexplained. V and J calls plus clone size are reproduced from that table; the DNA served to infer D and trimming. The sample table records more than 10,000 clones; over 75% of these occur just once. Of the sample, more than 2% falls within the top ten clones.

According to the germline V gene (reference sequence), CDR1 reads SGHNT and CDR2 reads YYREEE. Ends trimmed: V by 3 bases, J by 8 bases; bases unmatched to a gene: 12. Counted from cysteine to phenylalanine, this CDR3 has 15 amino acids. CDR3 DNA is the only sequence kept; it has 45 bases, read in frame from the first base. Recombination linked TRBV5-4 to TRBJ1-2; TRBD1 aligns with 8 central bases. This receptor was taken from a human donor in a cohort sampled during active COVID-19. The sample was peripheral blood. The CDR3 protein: CASSSVGQGDPGYTF. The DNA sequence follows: TGTGCCAGCAGCTCCGTCGGACAGGGAGATCCGGGCTACACCTTC.